This TCR beta chain was recorded in a study of Graves' ophthalmopathy and Graves' hyperthyroidism. Germline trimming cut 5 bases from V and 4 bases from J; bases unmatched to any gene: 2. Germline CDR1 and CDR2: ENHRY and SYGVKD. CDR3 length: 12 amino acids. Amplification from RNA transcripts yielded the TCR beta CDR3 regions. An initial RT-PCR round employing HTBI primers preceded a second-round multiplex PCR. TCRdb analysed the multiplex PCR reads with MiXCR anew, one entry per CDR3 protein. The table includes hundreds of thousands of distinct CDR3 sequences, around 45% detected once. Moderate-to-severe activity, with CAS ≥3, NOSPECS ≥4 and duration under 3 months, characterized the donors with ophthalmopathy. Other autoimmune diseases, uncontrolled infections, pregnancy or lactation excluded patients from enrollment. Orbital computed tomography, together with clinical symptoms, serum thyroxine, TRAb and thyroid ultrasound, was used for diagnosis. Someone took the PBMCs out of more than 8.5 ml of fresh peripheral blood.

Source material: peripheral blood. This TCR was recovered from an adult man with Graves' ophthalmopathy. The V call is TRBV10-3, the J call TRBJ2-7; TRBD1 matches at 7 bases. In DNA form, the CDR3 reads TGTGCCATCAGTTTACAGGGGTACGAGCAGTACTTC. It specifies CAISLQGYEQYF.